Listed here are 17 T cell receptor beta chains from one sample, sequenced in a study of immune evolution from preneoplasia to lung adenocarcinoma (dated by TCRdb to about 2021). The library was produced with the immunoSEQ multiplex PCR assay. TCRdb holds this immuneACCESS table with in-frame rearrangements only. Some clones are missing; in checked studies, unresolved V genes explain under half, and the rest has no known cause. The sample has several thousand clones on record, around three quarters of them singletons. Less than 9.5% of the sample is held by the ten biggest clonotypes. The sequenced sample was FFPE adjacent normal lung tissue. These receptors all come from a person in their sixties or seventies with lung adenocarcinoma.

This clone was seen only a few times. The V and J genes are TRBV6-4 and TRBJ1-2; 8 positions agree with TRBD1. The CDR3 length is 14 residues. Trimming cost V 5 bases and J 7 bases; bases outside gene matches: 9. The V gene's germline CDR1 is MRHNA and CDR2 SNTAGT. The CDR3 here is CASSPGQGIAGYTF. As DNA, the CDR3 is TGTGCCAGCAGTCCCGGACAGGGCATTGCTGGCTACACCTTC.

The chain carries TRBV29-1 and TRBJ2-2, with TRBD1 matching over 9 bases. This CDR3 spans 14 amino acids. The ends lost 2 bases at V and 6 bases at J; junction bases unmatched: 4. Germline V CDR1 and CDR2: SQVTM, ANQGSEA. The CDR3 sequence is CSVEKGQGAGELFF. The CDR3 coding sequence is TGCAGCGTTGAAAAGGGACAGGGCGCCGGGGAGCTGTTTTTT.

In its sample, this clone was seen a few times. J is TRBJ2-1 and V is TRBV7-3, with TRBD2 identical over 12 bases. The CDR3 covers 17 residues. From germline, CDR1 is SGHTA and CDR2 FQGTGA. Germline trimming cut 5 bases from V and 9 bases from J; bases unmatched to any gene: 14. Here the CDR3 DNA reads TGTGCCAGCAGCCCCTACGCCTCTAGCGGGAGGGCCGGTGAGCAGTTCTTC. It translates to CASSPYASSGRAGEQFF.

The chain has TRBV11-1 and TRBJ1-4; a weak D match, TRBD1 (5 bases). This CDR3 comprises 17 residues. V was pared by 4 bases and J by 8 bases, with 23 bases between. CDR1 and CDR2 from the germline V gene are SGHAT and FQDESV (reference sequence). The CDR3 DNA follows: TGTGCCAGCAGCTCCCAATCGGACATCCTTTCAGCCGAAAAACTGTTTTTT. Translating gives CASSSQSDILSAEKLFF.

This clone was counted once. Here the CDR3 reads CASSLASSGEQFF. The CDR3 nucleotides are TGTGCCAGCAGCTTAGCGTCAAGCGGTGAGCAGTTCTTC. The V gene is TRBV7-9, the J gene TRBJ2-1; weak D call: TRBD2 (5 bases). V was shortened by 0 bases and J by 9 bases, with 9 bases between the two germline ends. CDR3 size: 13 residues. Germline assignment: CDR1 SEHNR and CDR2 FQNEAQ (reference sequence).

This chain connects TRBV11-2 to TRBJ2-5, with D possibly being TRBD1 (5 bases). The V gene's germline CDR1 is SGHAT and CDR2 FQNNGV. The CDR3 spans 16 residues. Trimming took 4 bases from V and 5 from J, leaving 20 bases between them. Written as DNA, the CDR3 is TGTGCCAGCAGCTCAGGTCTCAGGGCGCGGTTGGAGACCCAGTACTTC. Translated: CASSSGLRARLETQYF.

This chain joins TRBV27 and TRBJ2-2; 8 bases are shared with TRBD2. The V gene's germline CDR1 is MNHEY and CDR2 SMNVEV (reference sequence). The trim removed 2 bases at V and 5 bases at J, leaving 7 bases unmatched. CDR3 length: 16 amino acids. In DNA form, the CDR3 reads TGTGCCAGCAGTTTACGAGCTAGCGGGCCGACCGGGGAGCTGTTTTTT. This codes for CASSLRASGPTGELFF.

This clone was detected only a few times. The rearrangement uses TRBV30 and TRBJ1-1, with a tentative D call TRBD1 (5 bases). With 3 bases removed from V and 6 bases from J, the gap between germline ends came to 11 bases. The CDR3 length is 12 residues. Germline CDR1 reads GTSNPN; CDR2 reads SVGIG (reference sequence). For the CDR3, the DNA is TGTGCCTGGAGCAGGGATGGCGCTGAAGCTTTCTTT. It encodes CAWSRDGAEAFF.

This chain links TRBV27 with TRBJ2-1; possibly TRBD1 for D (6 bases). CDR1 is MNHEY, CDR2 SMNVEV, per germline (reference sequence). This CDR3 region has 15 residues. Trimming removed 8 bases at V and 0 bases at J, with 14 bases between. The CDR3 spells CASSRQANSYNEQFF. CDR3 bases: TGTGCCAGCTCGAGACAGGCGAACTCCTACAATGAGCAGTTCTTC.

The chain couples TRBV27 to TRBJ1-2; D is ambiguous. Between the trimmed V and J ends, which lost 5 bases and 5 bases, there was a span of 12 bases. This CDR3 has 13 residues. CDR1 and CDR2 from the germline V gene are MNHEY and SMNVEV (reference sequence). The CDR3 protein is CASSPPDGYGYTF. The CDR3 DNA sequence: TGTGCCAGCAGTCCTCCGGACGGGTATGGCTACACCTTC.

This rearrangement joins TRBV30 to TRBJ2-1; TRBD1 is a possible D gene (6 bases). The CDR3 consists of 13 residues. Per the germline V gene, CDR1 is GTSNPN and CDR2 is SVGIG (reference sequence). V gave up 4 bases and J gave up 5 bases, with 12 bases separating them. As DNA, the CDR3 is TGTGCCTGGACCCAGGGGCTCAACAATGAGCAGTTCTTC. It codes for CAWTQGLNNEQFF.

The chain combines TRBV11-2 with TRBJ2-5; D unresolved. This CDR3 has 12 amino acids. V shed 2 bases and J shed 5 bases, with 6 bases lying between them. Germline CDR1 SGHAT, CDR2 FQNNGV. The CDR3 is CASSLSDETQYF. DNA of the CDR3: TGTGCCAGCAGCTTATCTGACGAGACCCAGTACTTC. Filled out from reference TRBV11-2 and TRBJ2-5, the complete variable domain reads EAGVAQSPRYKIIEKRQSVAFWCNPISGHATLYWYQQILGQGPKLLIQFQNNGVVDDSQLPKDRFSAERLKGVDSTLKIQPAKLEDSAVYLCASSLSDETQYFGPGTRLLVL.

By proportion, this clone is large (0.1 to 1%). V usage is TRBV4-1 and J usage is TRBJ2-7, with 8 bases identical to TRBD1. The CDR3 totals 14 residues. Germline lookup yields CDR1 MGHRA and CDR2 YSYEKL. The trim removed 0 bases at V and 5 bases at J, leaving 3 bases unmatched. The CDR3 nucleotides read TGCGCCAGCAGCCAAGAGGACAGGGACCACGAGCAGTACTTC. Translating it yields CASSQEDRDHEQYF.

The chain has TRBV13 and TRBJ1-1, with no clear D. CDR3 length: 13 residues. Germline V gene data show CDR1 as PRHDT and CDR2 as FYEKMQ (reference sequence). V was pared by 0 bases and J by 7 bases, with 9 bases between. This chain's CDR3 is CASSLGLDLEAFF. CDR3 DNA sequence: TGTGCCAGCAGCTTAGGCCTCGATCTTGAAGCTTTCTTT.

This clone has only a few counts. V and J are TRBV25-1 and TRBJ2-7; D is possibly TRBD1 (6 bases). V lost 5 bases and J lost 0, with 17 bases in between. The length of the CDR3 is 16 residues. Per the germline V gene, CDR1 is MGHDK and CDR2 is SYGVNS. CDR3 region: CASSPTGTQSSYEQYF. In DNA form, the CDR3 reads TGTGCCAGCAGTCCAACAGGGACCCAGAGCTCCTACGAGCAGTACTTC.

This rearrangement joins TRBV27 to TRBJ2-5; 8 bases align to TRBD1. Germline values: CDR1 MNHEY, CDR2 SMNVEV (reference sequence). The V segment lost 5 bases and the J segment 6 bases; nucleotides outside the gene matches: 5. The CDR3 length is 13 residues. For the CDR3, the DNA is TGTGCCAGCAGTCCGGACAGGGAGAAGACCCAGTACTTC. Protein sequence: CASSPDREKTQYF.

This rearrangement joins TRBV5-8 to TRBJ2-2; TRBD2 matches 11 bases. The CDR3 covers 17 residues. The V gene's germline CDR1 is SGHTS and CDR2 YDEGEE. V was clipped by 1 base and J by 3 bases; unmatched bases: 5. This chain's CDR3 is CASSLLTSGDHTGELFF. Here the CDR3 DNA reads TGTGCCAGCAGCTTGTTGACTAGCGGGGACCACACCGGGGAGCTGTTTTTT.